The clone carrying this T cell receptor (beta chain) has more than one count but fewer than ten. Its antigen is as yet unknown. Sequencing was performed with immunoSEQ multiplex PCR; in TCRdb, only in-frame clones are kept and a portion is missing. The sample holds about 210,000 clones, roughly 94% seen once. This sample is drawn from a study of T cell responses to AZD1222 COVID-19 vaccine. Study-wide points: Recipients of two AZD1222 doses showed rising Spike-specific TCR breadth and depth. Repertoires were sampled only after the peak T cell response. The sample set comprised mostly white British donors with more females, and clonal diversity was possibly underestimated. Nearly half of spike-specific TCRs reportedly target variant regions that are unmutated in the B.1.351 and B.1.1.7 variants.

This CDR3 has 11 amino acids. V lost 6 bases, J lost 9 bases, and 8 bases lay in between. Germline V gene lookup returns CDR1 KGHDR and CDR2 SFDVKD. J is TRBJ2-1 and V is TRBV24-1, with D possibly matching TRBD2 (5 bases). The TCR was taken from an adult who received the MenACWY meningococcal vaccine as a control. The sample consisted of peripheral blood, taken 28 days after the second dose of the MenACWY control vaccine. CDR3: CATSSGVEQFF. The CDR3 nucleotides are TGTGCCACCAGTAGCGGTGTTGAGCAGTTCTTC.